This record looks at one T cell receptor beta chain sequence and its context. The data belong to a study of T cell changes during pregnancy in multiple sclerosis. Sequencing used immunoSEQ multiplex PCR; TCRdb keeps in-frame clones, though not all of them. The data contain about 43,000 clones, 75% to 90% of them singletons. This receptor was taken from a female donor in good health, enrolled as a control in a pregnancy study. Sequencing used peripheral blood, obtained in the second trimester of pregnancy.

The CDR3 spells CASSPLETQYF. The CDR3 DNA reads as TGTGCCAGCAGCCCCCTGGAGACCCAGTACTTC. The chain recombines TRBV7-8 with TRBJ2-5; D is uncertain. V lost 5 bases and J lost 5, with 6 bases in between. Germline V gives CDR1 SGHVS, CDR2 FQNEAQ. CDR3 length: 11 amino acids.